The 29 T cell receptor beta chains below come from one sample, sequenced in a study of response to subunit inactivated influenza vaccine. MiXCR, run by TCRdb on the RT-PCR reads, gives a single entry per CDR3 protein. The repertoire holds 650,000 or so distinct CDR3 sequences, with approximately 14% as singletons. This sample comprised PBMCs from blood, obtained 14 to 15 days before vaccination. All receptors derive from a man in his fifties or sixties who received an inactivated influenza vaccine.

This clonotype was counted between two and nine times. The chain uses TRBV7-8 and TRBJ2-1, with 13 bases matching TRBD2. With 5 bases clipped from V and 4 bases from J, the junction kept 5 bases outside the gene matches. The CDR3 sequence is 16 residues long. Germline assignment: CDR1 SGHVS and CDR2 FQNEAQ. In DNA form, the CDR3 reads TGTGCCAGCAGCCGCCGGACTAGCGGGGGTTACAATGAGCAGTTCTTC. Its translation is CASSRRTSGGYNEQFF.

This clonotype was seen only a few times. The chain has TRBV11-3 and TRBJ2-7, with TRBD1 matching over 9 bases. The J segment lost 3 bases and the V segment lost 5 bases, leaving 5 bases of the junction unmatched. This CDR3 has 14 amino acids. CDR1 is SGHNT, CDR2 YENEEA, per germline. The CDR3 DNA reads TGTGCCAGCAGCGACCGGGACAGGGACTACGAGCAGTACTTC. This sequence encodes CASSDRDRDYEQYF.

This clonotype was seen many times. The gene calls are TRBV12-3 or TRBV12-4 and TRBJ2-7; TRBD1 or TRBD2 may be the D gene (5 bases each). V shed 6 bases and J shed 2 bases, with 11 bases lying between them. The CDR3 extends over 13 amino acids. This CDR3 is CASRGTLTYEQYF. DNA for the CDR3: TGTGCCAGCAGGGGGACGTTGACCTACGAGCAGTACTTC.

The rearrangement links TRBV7-2 to TRBJ2-1; no clear D gene. Trimming took off 4 bases at V and 5 bases at J, with 9 bases between the two ends. The CDR3 is 13 amino acids. Germline V gene sequence: CDR1 SGHTA, CDR2 FQGNSA. The CDR3 is CASSWVSNNEQFF. CDR3 DNA: TGTGCCAGCAGCTGGGTTTCGAACAATGAGCAGTTCTTC.

In this sample, this clonotype turned up many times. CDR3 sequence: CASSPPGRNSPLHF. In nucleotides, the CDR3 is TGTGCCAGCAGCCCCCCGGGTCGAAATTCACCCCTCCACTTT. The rearrangement joins TRBV12-3 or TRBV12-4 to TRBJ1-6; D not resolved. This CDR3 contains 14 residues. Deletions cut 6 bases from V and 7 bases from J, with 13 bases between.

This clonotype has a handful of counts. The gene calls are TRBV18 and TRBJ2-1, with no clear D. Germline V gene data show CDR1 as KGHSH and CDR2 as LQKENI. The CDR3 totals 12 residues. V lost 3 bases and J lost 8, with 8 bases in between. The CDR3: CASSPYSYEQFF. The CDR3 bases are TGTGCCAGCTCACCTTACAGCTATGAGCAGTTCTTC.

The V gene is TRBV10-3, the J gene TRBJ2-3, with 10 bases aligning to TRBD2. CDR3 length equals 13 residues. CDR1 and CDR2 from the germline V gene are ENHRY and SYGVKD. The J segment lost 4 bases and the V segment lost 10 bases, leaving 5 bases of the junction unmatched. CDR3 nucleotides: TGTGCCACTAAAGCGGGGGGGGCAGATACGCAGTATTTT. It codes for CATKAGGADTQYF.

The V and J genes are TRBV5-1 and TRBJ2-7; tentatively, D is TRBD1 (5 bases). CDR3 size: 13 residues. V was trimmed by 4 bases and J by 12 bases, leaving 20 bases between them. CDR1 and CDR2 from the germline V gene are SGHRS and YFSETQ. The CDR3 DNA sequence: TGCGCCAGCAGCGAGGCGCAGGGTTCTCAGTCGTACTTC. Its translation is CASSEAQGSQSYF. The full variable domain, with the rest looked up from reference TRBV5-1 and TRBJ2-7, is KAGVTQTPRYLIKTRGQQVTLSCSPISGHRSVSWYQQTPGQGLQFLFEYFSETQRNKGNFPGRFSGRQFSNSRSEMNVSTLELGDSALYLCASSEAQGSQSYFGPGTRLTVT.

The genes are TRBV7-9 and TRBJ2-2; maybe TRBD2 (5 bases). CDR1 is SEHNR, CDR2 FQNEAQ, per germline (reference sequence). This CDR3 is built from 15 residues. V was cut by 6 bases and J by 1 base, with 12 bases left in between. In DNA, the CDR3 is TGTGCCAGCAGGGTAGCGAGGGAGAACACCGGGGAGCTGTTTTTT. Its protein is CASRVARENTGELFF.

This clonotype was counted between two and nine times. The chain combines TRBV28 with TRBJ1-5; D gene ambiguous. CDR1 is MDHEN, CDR2 SYDVKM, per germline. V was cut by 6 bases and J by 9 bases, with 15 bases left in between. The length of the CDR3 is 13 residues. In DNA form, the CDR3 reads TGTGCCAGCAGACCCCCCTCTGAGCGGCCCCAGCATTTT. This codes for CASRPPSERPQHF.

The chain combines TRBV7-2 with TRBJ1-2; no definite D call. Trimming removed 10 bases from V and 1 base from J, with 16 bases in between. Germline CDR1 SGHTA, CDR2 FQGNSA. The CDR3 covers 14 residues. Written as DNA, the CDR3 is TGTGCCACCACTTCGAAAACTATTAACTATGGCTACACCTTC. It specifies CATTSKTINYGYTF.

V gene TRBV27 combines with J gene TRBJ1-6; D unclear. Germline loops: CDR1 MNHEY, CDR2 SMNVEV (reference sequence). V lost 5 bases to trimming and J lost 7 bases, with 15 bases between them. This CDR3 region has 15 residues. The CDR3 reads CASSLRFGRNSPLHF. CDR3 nucleotides: TGTGCCAGCAGTCTACGTTTCGGGCGGAATTCACCCCTCCACTTT.

This clonotype was detected a few times. This chain joins TRBV9 and TRBJ2-3; 9 nucleotides match TRBD2. Losses at the gene ends were 4 bases for V and 1 base for J; bases not matched to a gene: 7. The CDR3 extends over 16 amino acids. The germline CDR1 and CDR2 sequences are SGDLS and YYNGEE. CDR3 coding DNA: TGTGCCAGCAGCCCATTAGCGGGAGAGGGCACAGATACGCAGTATTTT. This gives the protein CASSPLAGEGTDTQYF.

The chain has TRBV20-1 and TRBJ2-1; D is perhaps TRBD2 (5 bases). Trimming shortened V by 6 bases and J by 7 bases, and 22 bases separated the two germline ends. There are 15 residues in the CDR3. Germline loops: CDR1 DFQATT, CDR2 SNEGSKA (reference sequence). CDR3 sequence: CSAPGIRADWNEQFF. The CDR3 nucleotides are TGCAGTGCCCCGGGAATAAGGGCTGATTGGAATGAGCAGTTCTTC.

At least ten counts were recorded for this clonotype. The chain couples TRBV29-1 to TRBJ2-1; D might be TRBD1 (5 bases). The CDR3 spans 11 residues. With 7 bases removed from V and 12 bases from J, the gap between germline ends came to 16 bases. CDR1 is SQVTM and CDR2 is ANQGSEA in the germline V gene. CDR3 amino acids: CSATVKMGQFF. CDR3 DNA sequence: TGCAGCGCGACAGTCAAGATGGGGCAGTTCTTC.

This clonotype was counted between two and nine times. The J gene is TRBJ1-3, the V gene TRBV4-3; 7 positions match TRBD1. Germline CDR1 reads LGHNA; CDR2 reads YSLEER. Losses at the gene ends were 0 bases for V and 0 bases for J; bases not matched to a gene: 14. CDR3 length equals 20 residues. CDR3 protein: CASSQEPLGGQPSSGNTIYF. CDR3 nucleotides: TGCGCCAGCAGCCAAGAACCCTTGGGGGGACAGCCAAGCTCTGGAAACACCATATATTTT.

The chain links TRBV7-8 to TRBJ2-7, with 7 nucleotides matching TRBD1. Germline values: CDR1 SGHVS, CDR2 FQNEAQ. This CDR3 region has 16 residues. With V trimmed by 5 bases and J by 2 bases, 12 bases remained unmatched. CDR3 protein: CASSPPRQGITYEQYF. For the CDR3, the DNA is TGTGCCAGCAGCCCCCCGAGACAGGGAATTACCTACGAGCAGTACTTC.

This clonotype came up a few times. The chain couples TRBV2 to TRBJ2-3; no reliable D call. The CDR3 has 12 residues. Germline V gene sequence: CDR1 SNHLY, CDR2 FYNNEI. Trimming took off 6 bases at V and 4 bases at J, with 8 bases between the two ends. The CDR3 region is CASRMESDTQYF. CDR3 bases: TGTGCCAGCAGAATGGAATCAGATACGCAGTATTTT.

This clonotype was observed a few times. This chain links TRBV10-3 with TRBJ2-7, with D uncertain. The CDR3 sequence is 13 residues long. V lost 4 bases to trimming and J lost 5 bases, with 12 bases between them. Germline CDR1 and CDR2: ENHRY and SYGVKD. In DNA form, the CDR3 reads TGTGCCATCAGTGCGAAGGAAGGGAACGAGCAGTACTTC. Translating it yields CAISAKEGNEQYF.

The chain links TRBV5-1 to TRBJ2-3; D is tentatively TRBD1 or TRBD2 (5 bases each). The CDR3 has 14 amino acids. V gave up 4 bases and J gave up 4 bases, with 13 bases separating them. CDR1 SGHRS and CDR2 YFSETQ come from the germline V gene. The CDR3 nucleotides are TGCGCCAGCAGCCAGGGCGGAGGCGCAGATACGCAGTATTTT. It specifies CASSQGGGADTQYF.

This clonotype was seen a handful of times. The chain is built from TRBV19 and TRBJ2-5, with D tentatively TRBD2 (6 bases). V lost 6 bases and J lost 4, with 24 bases in between. From germline, CDR1 is LNHDA and CDR2 SQIVND (reference sequence). The CDR3 extends over 17 amino acids. Here the CDR3 DNA reads TGTGCCAGTAGAAGATCGACATTCCTCGGAGGGCTAGAGACCCAGTACTTC. Encoded protein: CASRRSTFLGGLETQYF. The whole variable domain, remainder taken from reference TRBV19 and TRBJ2-5, is DGGITQSPKYLFRKEGQNVTLSCEQNLNHDAMYWYRQDPGQGLRLIYYSQIVNDFQKGDIAEGYSVSREKKESFPLTVTSAQKNPTAFYLCASRRSTFLGGLETQYFGPGTRLLVL.

This clonotype was counted between two and nine times. The V call is TRBV28, the J call TRBJ2-3; D is unclear. This CDR3 spans 12 amino acids. Germline assignment: CDR1 MDHEN and CDR2 SYDVKM. The V end was cut by 2 bases, the J end by 10 bases, with 10 bases between. The chain's CDR3 is CASSLTFLSQYF. CDR3 nucleotides: TGTGCCAGCAGTTTAACCTTCCTCTCGCAGTATTTT. Variable domain in full (rest from reference TRBV28 and TRBJ2-3): DVKVTQSSRYLVKRTGEKVFLECVQDMDHENMFWYRQDPGLGLRLIYFSYDVKMKEKGDIPEGYSVSREKKERFSLILESASTNQTSMYLCASSLTFLSQYFGPGTRLTVL.

The V gene is TRBV20-1, the J gene TRBJ1-1, with D unresolved. This CDR3 region has 10 residues. CDR1 and CDR2 from the germline V gene are DFQATT and SNEGSKA (reference sequence). V lost 3 bases to trimming and J lost 9 bases, with 8 bases between them. The CDR3 DNA reads TGCAGTGCTAGTTTGGACCAAGCTTTCTTT. It specifies CSASLDQAFF.

This clonotype was observed a few times. DNA of the CDR3: TGCAGCGTTCCCACGTTTGTCGGCTCTAATGAGCAGTTCTTC. Translated, it gives CSVPTFVGSNEQFF. The chain uses TRBV29-1 and TRBJ2-1; D uncertain. V gave up 5 bases and J gave up 7 bases, with 18 bases separating them. This CDR3 is built from 14 residues. Germline-derived CDR1 and CDR2 are SQVTM and ANQGSEA.

This clonotype was recorded at least ten times. The rearrangement joins TRBV20-1 to TRBJ2-1, with 9 bases fitting TRBD2. V was clipped by 3 bases and J by 9 bases; unmatched bases: 21. This CDR3 region has 18 residues. Germline values: CDR1 DFQATT, CDR2 SNEGSKA (reference sequence). The CDR3 reads CSASRMLAGISSYPEQFF. The DNA for the CDR3 is TGCAGTGCTAGCCGAATGCTAGCGGGGATCTCCTCTTATCCTGAGCAGTTCTTC.

The J gene is TRBJ2-3, the V gene TRBV5-1; TRBD1 or TRBD2 may be the D gene (5 bases each). Germline values: CDR1 SGHRS, CDR2 YFSETQ. This CDR3 is built from 15 residues. Deletions cut 0 bases from V and 2 bases from J, with 10 bases between. The CDR3 here is CASSLALGATDTQYF. The DNA for the CDR3 is TGCGCCAGCAGCTTGGCCCTCGGGGCCACAGATACGCAGTATTTT.

This clonotype has only a few counts. J is TRBJ1-4 and V is TRBV12-3 or TRBV12-4, with 7 bases identical to TRBD1. This CDR3 is 14 amino acids long. V shed 5 bases, J shed 4 bases, and the junction held 4 bases outside the gene matches. The CDR3, as DNA: TGTGCCAGCAGTACCAGGGGGAGTAATGAAAAACTGTTTTTT. Its translation: CASSTRGSNEKLFF.

This clonotype was counted a few times. The gene calls are TRBV27 and TRBJ2-1; D is ambiguous. The CDR3 totals 13 residues. V was clipped by 0 bases and J by 7 bases, with 7 bases between them. Germline V gives CDR1 MNHEY, CDR2 SMNVEV (reference sequence). In nucleotides, the CDR3 is TGTGCCAGCAGTTTATCGGTGTGGAATGAGCAGTTCTTC. Translated, it gives CASSLSVWNEQFF.

This clonotype was picked up a small number of times. The chain combines TRBV12-3 or TRBV12-4 with TRBJ2-1, with D tentatively TRBD1 or TRBD2 (5 bases each). Trimming shortened V by 2 bases and J by 8 bases, and 10 bases separated the two germline ends. CDR3 length: 13 residues. The CDR3: CASSLSREYEQFF. The CDR3 DNA sequence: TGTGCCAGCAGTTTAAGCAGGGAGTATGAGCAGTTCTTC.